This T cell receptor beta chain derives from a study of T cells after yellow fever vaccination. General study points: Weaker overall, the secondary response nonetheless peaked faster (day 5 versus 15). In post-booster samples, most primary-vaccination clones reappeared (approximately 96% CD4, approximately 91% CD8).

It was through 5'RACE template switching that TCR cDNA was made, with a universal primer site and UMIs added. TCRdb independently ran MiXCR on the 5' RACE reads; one entry per CDR3 protein. The sample yields 250,000 to 350,000 distinct CDR3 sequences, over 3.5% seen once. This CDR3 has 15 residues. J was trimmed by 6 bases and V by 4 bases; bases with no gene match: 7. The germline V gene encodes CDR1 MGHRA and CDR2 YSYEKL. This clonotype was counted only a few times. Its specificity is not known. The sample consisted of PBMCs, taken 15 days after the yellow fever booster vaccination. The receptor comes from a man between 18 and 35 years old who received the YFV17D yellow fever vaccine. The chain joins TRBV4-1 to TRBJ2-2, with 8 bases fitting TRBD2. In nucleotides, the CDR3 is TGCGCCAGCAGCCCCCGGGGGGGGCCGGCCGGGGAGCTGTTTTTT. Translation: CASSPRGGPAGELFF.